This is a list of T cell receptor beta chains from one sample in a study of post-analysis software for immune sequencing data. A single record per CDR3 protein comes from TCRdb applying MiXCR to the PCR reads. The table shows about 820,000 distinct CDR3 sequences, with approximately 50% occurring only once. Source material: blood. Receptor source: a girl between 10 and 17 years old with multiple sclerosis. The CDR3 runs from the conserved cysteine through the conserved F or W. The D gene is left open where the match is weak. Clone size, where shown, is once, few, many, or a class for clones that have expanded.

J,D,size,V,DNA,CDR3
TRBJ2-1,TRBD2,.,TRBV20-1,TGCAGTGCTAGGGACCGGGACTACCGATACAATGAGCAGTTCTTC,CSARDRDYRYNEQFF
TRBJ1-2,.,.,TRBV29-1,TGCAGCGTCGGGGGCCAGGGGAGAGGCTATGGCTACACCTTC,CSVGGQGRGYGYTF
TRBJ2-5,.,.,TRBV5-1,TGCGCCAGCAGCTTCTCGACCGGCGAGACCCAGTACTTC,CASSFSTGETQYF
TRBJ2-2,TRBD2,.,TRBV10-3,TGTGCCTCCTTAGCGGGACAGAACACCGGGGAGCTGTTTTTT,CASLAGQNTGELFF
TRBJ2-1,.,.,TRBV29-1,TGCAGCGTTCGACAGGCGAACTCCTACAATGAGCAGTTCTTC,CSVRQANSYNEQFF
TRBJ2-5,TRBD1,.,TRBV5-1,TGCGCCAGCAGCTTGGCCACGGACAGGTTAAAGACCCAGTACTTC,CASSLATDRLKTQYF
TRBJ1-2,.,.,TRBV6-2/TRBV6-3,TGTGCCAGCAGCCTCACAGGGCCGGACTATGGCTACACCTTC,CASSLTGPDYGYTF
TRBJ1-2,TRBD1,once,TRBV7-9,TGTGCCAGCAGCTTGGGAACGGGACAGGCCCTCCGGTATGGCTACACCTTC,CASSLGTGQALRYGYTF
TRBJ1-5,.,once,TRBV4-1,TGCGCCAGCAGCCATGTTCTCGCGGGGCCGGAATTAAAGCCCCAGCATTTT,CASSHVLAGPELKPQHF
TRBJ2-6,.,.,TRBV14,TGTGCCAGCAGCCAAGAAACAGCTTTTGGGGCCAACGTCCTGACTTTC,CASSQETAFGANVLTF
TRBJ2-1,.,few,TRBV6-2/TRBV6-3,TGTGCCGGCATGCATCCGGGGCTCTATGAGCAGTTCTTC,CAGMHPGLYEQFF
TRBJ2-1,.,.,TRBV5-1,TGCGCCAGCAGCTTGAGGGCTGAGCAGTTCTTC,CASSLRAEQFF
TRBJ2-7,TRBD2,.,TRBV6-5,TGTGCCAGCAGTCGTGGACTAGCGGGGGGCAGGGAGCAGTACTTC,CASSRGLAGGREQYF
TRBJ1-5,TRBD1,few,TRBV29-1,TGCAGCGTTGATCTAGGACAGGGTAATCAGCCCCAGCATTTT,CSVDLGQGNQPQHF
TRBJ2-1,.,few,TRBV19,TGTGCCAGTAGTATATTAAGGGACTCCTACAATGAGCAGTTCTTC,CASSILRDSYNEQFF
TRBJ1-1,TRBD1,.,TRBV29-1,TGCAGCGTTGGCAAGACAGGGACGAACACTGAAGCTTTCTTT,CSVGKTGTNTEAFF
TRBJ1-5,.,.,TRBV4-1,TGCGCCAGCAGCCAAGATCCCTCTCTCGCCGGGGGTCAGCCCCAGCATTTT,CASSQDPSLAGGQPQHF
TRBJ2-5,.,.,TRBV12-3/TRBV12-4,TGTGCCAGCAGTTTAAGTGGTGTTGTGGTCCAAGAGACCCAGTACTTC,CASSLSGVVVQETQYF
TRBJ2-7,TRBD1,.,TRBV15,TGTGCCACCAGCAGAGATATAGGGGCAGGGGGATACGAGCAGTACTTC,CATSRDIGAGGYEQYF